This T cell receptor (beta chain) appears in the sequencing data of a study of blood T cells in healthy people across ages. Study-wide results and caveats: Strong correlation existed between TCR beta diversity and naive T cell percentage.

This clonotype showed up just a few times. Its specificity is unknown. Alongside a J-beta primer mix, a sample-barcoded 5' primer served in a second PCR lasting roughly 6 to 12 cycles. TCRdb fed the 5' RACE reads into MiXCR, producing one record per CDR3 protein. The data hold approximately 790,000 distinct CDR3 sequences, with around 62% observed a single time. V lost 5 bases to trimming and J lost 10 bases; unmatched junction nucleotides: 4. The CDR3 has 12 amino acids. The chain recombines TRBV12-3 or TRBV12-4 with TRBJ2-1; 8 nucleotides align to TRBD1. Sequences were obtained from blood. The TCR was taken from a man aged 25 to 45 in good health. The CDR3: CASSLTGAEQFF. The CDR3 nucleotides read TGTGCCAGCAGTCTGACAGGGGCCGAGCAGTTCTTC.